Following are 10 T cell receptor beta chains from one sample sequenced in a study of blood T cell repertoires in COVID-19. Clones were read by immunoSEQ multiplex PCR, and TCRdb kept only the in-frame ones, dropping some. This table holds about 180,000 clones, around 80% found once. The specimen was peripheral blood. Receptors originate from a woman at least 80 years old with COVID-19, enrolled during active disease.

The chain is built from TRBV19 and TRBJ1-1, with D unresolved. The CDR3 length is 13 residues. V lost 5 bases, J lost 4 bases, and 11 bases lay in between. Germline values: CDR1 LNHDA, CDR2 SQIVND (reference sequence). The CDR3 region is CASSERVSTEAFF. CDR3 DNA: TGTGCCAGTAGTGAACGGGTGAGCACTGAAGCTTTCTTT.

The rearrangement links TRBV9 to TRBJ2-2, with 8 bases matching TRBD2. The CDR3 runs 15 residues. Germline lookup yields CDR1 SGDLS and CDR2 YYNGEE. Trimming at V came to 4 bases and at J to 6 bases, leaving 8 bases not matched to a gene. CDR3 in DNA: TGTGCCAGCAGCCCCTATGGGACTAGTCCCGGGGAGCTGTTTTTT. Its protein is CASSPYGTSPGELFF.

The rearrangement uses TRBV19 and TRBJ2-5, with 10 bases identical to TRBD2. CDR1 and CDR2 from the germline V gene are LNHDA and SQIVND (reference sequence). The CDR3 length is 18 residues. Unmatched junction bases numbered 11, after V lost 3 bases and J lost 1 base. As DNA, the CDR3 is TGTGCCAGTAGTATGGGGCTAGCGGGGGCTCAGGGCCAAGAGACCCAGTACTTC. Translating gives CASSMGLAGAQGQETQYF.

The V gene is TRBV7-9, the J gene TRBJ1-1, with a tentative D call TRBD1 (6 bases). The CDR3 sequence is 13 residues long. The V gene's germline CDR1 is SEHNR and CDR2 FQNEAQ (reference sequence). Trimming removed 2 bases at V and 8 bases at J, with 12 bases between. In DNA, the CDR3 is TGTGCCAGCAGCTTAAGTCAGGGGACAGAAGCTTTCTTT. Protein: CASSLSQGTEAFF.

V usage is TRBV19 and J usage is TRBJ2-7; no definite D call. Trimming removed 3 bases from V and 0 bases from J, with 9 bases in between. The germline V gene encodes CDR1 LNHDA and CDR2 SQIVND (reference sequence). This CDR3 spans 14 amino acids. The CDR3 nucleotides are TGTGCCAGTAGTATTGCAGTCTTCTCCTACGAGCAGTACTTC. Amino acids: CASSIAVFSYEQYF.

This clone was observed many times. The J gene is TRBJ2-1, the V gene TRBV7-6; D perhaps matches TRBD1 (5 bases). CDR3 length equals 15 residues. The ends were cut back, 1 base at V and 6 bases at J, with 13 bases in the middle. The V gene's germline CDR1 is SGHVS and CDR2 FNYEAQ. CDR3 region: CASSLVTHRLNEQFF. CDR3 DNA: TGTGCCAGCAGCTTAGTCACACACAGGCTCAATGAGCAGTTCTTC.

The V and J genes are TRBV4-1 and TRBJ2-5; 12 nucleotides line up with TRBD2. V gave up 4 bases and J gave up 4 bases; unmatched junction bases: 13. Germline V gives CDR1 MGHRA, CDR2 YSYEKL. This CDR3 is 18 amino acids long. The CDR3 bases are TGCGCCAGCAGCCTACGCCTGGGGGCTAGCGGGAGGGGAGAGACCCAGTACTTC. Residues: CASSLRLGASGRGETQYF.

CDR3 loop: CASSSRRGNSPLHF. As DNA, the CDR3 is TGTGCCAGCAGCTCGCGAAGGGGAAATTCACCCCTCCACTTT. The chain links TRBV7-8 to TRBJ1-6; D may be TRBD1 (5 bases). Trimming pared 4 bases from V and 7 bases from J, leaving 11 bases between. The germline V gene has CDR1 SGHVS and CDR2 FQNEAQ. The CDR3 loop spans 14 amino acids. The full variable domain, its missing parts supplied by reference TRBV7-8 and TRBJ1-6, is GAGVSQSPRYKVAKRGQDVALRCDPISGHVSLFWYQQALGQGPEFLTYFQNEAQLDKSGLPSDRFFAERPEGSVSTLKIQRTQQEDSAVYLCASSSRRGNSPLHFGNGTRLTVT.

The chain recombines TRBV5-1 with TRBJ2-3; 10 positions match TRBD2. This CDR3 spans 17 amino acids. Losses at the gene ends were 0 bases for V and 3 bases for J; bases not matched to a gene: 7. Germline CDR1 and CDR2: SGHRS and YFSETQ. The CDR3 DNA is TGCGCCAGCAGCTTGGGGGCTAGCGGGAGATTGACAGATACGCAGTATTTT. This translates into CASSLGASGRLTDTQYF. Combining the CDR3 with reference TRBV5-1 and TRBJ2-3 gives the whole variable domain KAGVTQTPRYLIKTRGQQVTLSCSPISGHRSVSWYQQTPGQGLQFLFEYFSETQRNKGNFPGRFSGRQFSNSRSEMNVSTLELGDSALYLCASSLGASGRLTDTQYFGPGTRLTVL.

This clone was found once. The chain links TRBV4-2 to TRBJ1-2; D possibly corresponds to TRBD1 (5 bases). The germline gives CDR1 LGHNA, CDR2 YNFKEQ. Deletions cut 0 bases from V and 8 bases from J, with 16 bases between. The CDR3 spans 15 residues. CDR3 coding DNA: TGTGCCAGCAGCCAAGAATATGCGGGGCAGGGCGGCTACACCTTC. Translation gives CASSQEYAGQGGYTF.